This TCR beta chain stems from a study of cytomegalovirus exposure and HLA in healthy donors (dated by TCRdb to about 2017). With regard to the full study: An earlier analysis of several hundred of the donors reported roughly 270 Gb of sequence data and 117 million unique TCR beta sequences from about 200 million T cells. About 300 gigabases of sequencing data and 70 million to 85 million unique TCR sequences were included in an early release covering under 650 HLA-typed donors. The genetic ancestry cluster associated with self-reported Caucasian donors included 81% of the roughly 400 genotyped donors. The study aimed to test whether signatures of past pathogen exposure could be identified by cataloging public T cell receptors. The study used immunosequencing to profile the T cell repertoires of approximately 640 subjects and linked those repertoires to cytomegalovirus serostatus. A separate validation cohort of roughly 130 different subjects was used in addition to the roughly 700-subject first cohort. To predict cytomegalovirus infection status, the study combined high-throughput TCR immunosequencing, statistical association of individual TCRs with disease status, and machine learning. A later analysis re-examined previously published TCR beta repertoires from more than 550 donors and added high-resolution HLA genotyping to investigate patterns of TCR occurrence. In the later analysis, no new phenotypic data were used to find candidate immune exposures; instead, reliance was placed on TCR beta sequences and their occurrence across donors. To decide whether each TCR beta V gene segment behaved as functional or pseudogenic, an earlier analysis of several hundred of the donors relied on high-throughput TCR beta sequencing. Donor age, sex, ethnicity and CMV serostatus were compiled together with the repertoire data. Genome-wide SNP genotypes for about 60% of the roughly 670 donors were used in a later genetic analysis, which treated that subset as a discovery cohort. Every repertoire in the discovery cohort had been generated on one and the same sequencing platform. Both class I and class II loci were covered by HLA typing, at four-digit resolution. The number of typed donors differed by locus: about 620-630 for A, B, C, DRB1 and DQB1; 500 to 550 for DQA1; 606 for DPA1; and around 490 for DPB1. Four or five DR-DQ haplotypes were handled as single units for association and clustering because linkage in the cohort was strong. Across approximately 400 genotyped donors of the cohort, an average of about 250,000 unique TCR beta nucleotide sequences per donor were sequenced, and 15% to 20% of those sequences were non-productive. Summary of the overall study and its limitations: The only immune exposure information available for the cohort was CMV serostatus. Most TCR sequences were observed very rarely across donors, whereas some public TCRs were present in many individuals. The 87-base-pair reads could not distinguish some IMGT-functional V segments, including TRBV6-2 and TRBV6-3, so those segments were excluded. In vitro tests confirmed that a few of the cytomegalovirus-associated TCR beta chains recognize cytomegalovirus antigens. Linkage disequilibrium might explain the correlated functional status among segregating V segments, but an unknown experimental factor could not be ruled out. When HLA alleles, especially DR and DQ, strongly co-occurred, attributing TCR associations to individual alleles was difficult. A further reported finding was that TCR beta sequences accurately predicted the HLA-A and HLA-B alleles for most subjects in the first cohort. A total of 164 TCR beta chains were listed by the study as associated with cytomegalovirus. Compared with the approximately 600-donor mean, donors in an Asian-associated ancestry cluster had fewer N-insertions in productive TCRs, according to a later genetic analysis. In a later analysis, most CMV-associated TCR beta chains were found to appear HLA-restricted, with HLA associations seemingly driven largely by CMV exposure. Cytomegalovirus status was reported to be diagnosed by the classifier with high specificity and sensitivity in both the original and validation cohorts. In a later analysis, some 18,000 TCR beta sequences were associated with specific HLA alleles at a false discovery rate of 0.05. According to a later analysis, parvovirus B19, influenza, CMV and Epstein-Barr virus appeared linked to several top co-occurrence clusters. Roughly uniform sequencing depth across donors was assumed in presence/absence analyses, although this assumption may not hold. In a later genetic analysis, a missense DCLRE1C variant was associated with V-gene and J-gene trimming of TCR beta chains, and the association was replicated in an independent cohort. In an earlier analysis of more than 500 of the donors, most TCR beta V segments appeared in productive rearrangements about 87% or about 30% of the time, broadly matching IMGT annotations. According to a later analysis, TCR association rates differed among HLA loci, with DRB1 alleles showing the most associated TCRs and HLA-C alleles showing the fewest. Because HLA typing was unavailable for some donors at each locus, only the typed subset was used in association tests. In a later analysis, HLA-associated TCR beta chains were found to be more clonally expanded and to have lower generation probabilities than equally common non-associated chains. Only TCR beta chains were sequenced in this cohort, and the absence of alpha or paired-chain data limited detectable features. A cluster of highly shared sequence variants was judged likely to be a technical artifact of the sequencing pipeline. The authors suggested that the approach could potentially be extended to other disease states and immunological phenotypes. Some 16 rarely observed V segments, including chromosome 9 orphons, were excluded from the earlier analysis of approximately 600 of the donors because counts were too low.

Comment on this clone: The target of this receptor is not known. It has no much larger one-base neighbor in the sample; base qualities were not kept.

The cohort comprised some 680 healthy bone marrow donors. Cohort members were all nominally healthy when sampled, although unrecorded immune exposures were likely present. The donor was CMV seropositive and was included in the group of about 290 seropositive cohort members. A peripheral blood sample was collected from each donor, and TCR beta sequencing was performed on peripheral blood mononuclear cells. Genomic DNA was extracted from the blood cell samples with the Qiagen DNeasy Blood Extraction Kit. The CDR3 numbers 15 residues from cysteine through phenylalanine. CDR3 DNA only is kept here, 45 bases in frame from base 1. CDR1 WSHSY and CDR2 SAAADI were looked up in the germline V gene. V and J are trimmed by 6 bases and 11 bases, and the gene matches miss 11 bases of the junction. The library was generated by the immunoSEQ multiplex PCR assay. A mixture of 60 forward primers for TCR Vbeta segments and 13 reverse primers for TCR Jbeta segments was used in the multiplex PCR. The CDR3 region of rearranged TCR beta genes was amplified from genomic DNA by a multiplex PCR assay. Amplified TCR beta libraries were sequenced as 87-base-pair reads on the Illumina HiSeq System. In the original analysis: A later analysis counted about 82 million unique TCR beta chains across the 550 to 800 repertoires, and 10 million to 12 million of these chains were shared by at least two donors. To remove PCR and sequencing errors, raw reads were error-corrected and collapsed into unique sequences using a nearest-neighbor algorithm that merged closely related sequences. Alignment of CDR3 sequences to IMGT reference sequences was used to assign V, D and J gene segments. For a sequence to be retained, at least a six-nucleotide match to both a V gene segment and a J gene segment was required. Rearrangements were classified as productive when the CDR3 lacked stop codons and remained in frame with V and J, and all other rearrangements were classified as non-productive. CDR3 was defined according to IMGT convention as the region running from the second conserved V-encoded cysteine to the conserved J-encoded phenylalanine. The earlier analysis of about 640 of the donors excluded any sequence lacking an unambiguous match to a single V gene segment. In an earlier analysis of roughly 500 of the donors, V segments were called functional above 56.7% productive rearrangements and were called segregating when the between-donor standard deviation exceeded 5%. A statistical classification framework was developed to diagnose cytomegalovirus status using the catalog of TCR beta chain sequences. In a later analysis, TCR nucleotide sequences were compared against IMGT/GENE-DB human TR gene sequences so that V and J genes could be assigned. A later analysis assigned CDR3 sequences and most-parsimonious VDJ recombination scenarios with the TCRdist pipeline. In a later analysis, each TCR beta chain was defined by its CDR3 amino acid sequence together with its V-gene family, and reads without a unique V-gene family were excluded. A later analysis removed several hundred highly shared, low-generation-probability nucleotide sequences to deal with suspected cross-contamination and a sequencing artifact. In a later analysis, a clonal expansion index was calculated for each public chain from normalized within-repertoire ranks of inferred template counts. In a later analysis, generation probabilities were computed using a VDJ recombination model fitted to out-of-frame rearrangements, and the results were checked against IGoR. A later analysis scored TCR-TCR, TCR-HLA and TCR-CMV co-occurrence with hypergeometric tests, applying a repertoire-size bias correction to TCR pairs. In a later analysis, false discovery rates were estimated by permuting HLA or CMV assignments 20 times. A later analysis grouped co-occurring TCRs with DBSCAN, adding TCRdist sequence similarity when clustering within HLA-allele-positive subsets. Co-occurrence clustering excluded repertoires with fewer than 30,000 or more than 120,000 public chains, plus five with anomalous nucleotide sharing. TCRdb carries this immuneACCESS record with in-frame sequences only. Its versions omit some clonotypes, under half of them owing to an unresolved V gene in the studies checked, with the rest unexplained. The V and J calls and clone size were taken over from that table, and D and trimming were inferred from the DNA. In all, the sample holds 99,000 or so clones, and about 75% of those were seen once. The ten largest clones add up to 5% to 6.5% of the sample.

The TCR sequence derives from a man aged 60-69 years in good health and CMV-seropositive. Sequenced material: PBMCs. The sequence links TRBV10-2 to TRBJ1-5, and TRBD1 aligns with 12 junction nucleotides. The CDR3 sequence is CASSAPGQGALSQHF. At the DNA level, the sequence is TGCGCCAGCAGCGCTCCGGGACAGGGGGCTTTGTCCCAGCATTTT.